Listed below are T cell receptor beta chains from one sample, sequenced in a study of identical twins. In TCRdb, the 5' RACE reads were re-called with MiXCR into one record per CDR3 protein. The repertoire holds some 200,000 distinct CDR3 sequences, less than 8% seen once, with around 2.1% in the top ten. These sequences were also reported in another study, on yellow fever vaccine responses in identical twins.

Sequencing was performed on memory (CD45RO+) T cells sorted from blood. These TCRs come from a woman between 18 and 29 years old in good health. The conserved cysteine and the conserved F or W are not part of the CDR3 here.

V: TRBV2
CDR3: ASKGLAARNEQF

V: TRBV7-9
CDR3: ASSSVTGSSYEQY

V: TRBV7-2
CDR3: ASSSTSEQY

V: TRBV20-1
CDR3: SARDLGLAGTYSTDTQY

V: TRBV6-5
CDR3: ASSYLSSGQGLYGYT

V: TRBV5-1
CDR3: ASSLVGPANSPLH

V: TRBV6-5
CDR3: ASSYGGGSYETQY

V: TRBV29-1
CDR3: SAQTGRSYGYT

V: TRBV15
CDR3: ATSRDQVNYGYT

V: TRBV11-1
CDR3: ASSPGMAGGGQETQY

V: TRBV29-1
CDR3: SGGQGALEETQY

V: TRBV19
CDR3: ASSMGASGNTGELF

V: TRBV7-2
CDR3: ASAGQINSPLH

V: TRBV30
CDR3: AWSVPGAPTDTQY

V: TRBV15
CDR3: ATSRDKRFSDTEAF

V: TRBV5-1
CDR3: ASSLARPAGGSDTQY

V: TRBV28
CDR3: ASSLLKQGNTEAF

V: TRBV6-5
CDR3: ASSYGGSNQPQH

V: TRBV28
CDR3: ASRTPHRYSSYEQY

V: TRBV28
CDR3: ASSHLLQGTEQY

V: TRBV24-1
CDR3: ATSASDSFSQF

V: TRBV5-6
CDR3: ASSLERFSAGNTIY

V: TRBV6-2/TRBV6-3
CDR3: ASSYENYQAYEQY